The 11 T cell receptor beta chains reported below all come from one sample, sequenced in a study of T cells after yellow fever vaccination. TCRdb used MiXCR to reprocess the 5' RACE reads, holding one entry per CDR3 protein. The sample shows a few hundred thousand distinct CDR3 sequences, approximately 3.9% of them seen only once. The input for sequencing was PBMCs, taken 5 days after the yellow fever booster vaccination. The receptors here all came from a man aged 18 to 30 who received the YFV17D yellow fever vaccine.

This clonotype was detected many times. The chain employs TRBV6-6 and TRBJ1-1, with 7 bases identical to TRBD1. Trimming cost V 4 bases and J 2 bases; bases outside gene matches: 4. The CDR3 covers 14 residues. CDR1 is MNHNY and CDR2 is SVGAGI in the germline V gene (reference sequence). DNA of the CDR3: TGTGCCAGCAGTTTCAGGGGGGGAAACACTGAAGCTTTCTTT. Encoded protein: CASSFRGGNTEAFF.

V usage is TRBV6-1 and J usage is TRBJ1-1; 8 bases align to TRBD1. V was clipped by 2 bases and J by 0 bases; unmatched bases: 8. The CDR3 is 17 residues long. Germline V gene lookup returns CDR1 MNHNS and CDR2 SASEGT. The CDR3 region has the DNA TGTGCCAGCAGTGAACAGGGGGCGACGTATATGAACACTGAAGCTTTCTTT. It is translated as CASSEQGATYMNTEAFF.

This clonotype showed up just a few times. The V and J genes are TRBV29-1 and TRBJ2-2; the D is unclear. The germline CDR1 and CDR2 sequences are SQVTM and ANQGSEA. Trimming cost V 5 bases and J 6 bases, with 10 bases left between them. The CDR3 contains 12 residues. This CDR3 is CSVKKGAGELFF. The DNA of the CDR3 is TGCAGCGTTAAAAAAGGAGCCGGGGAGCTGTTTTTT.

A few counts support this clonotype. V is TRBV7-3 and J is TRBJ1-2, with D possibly matching TRBD1 (5 bases). V gave up 5 bases and J gave up 4 bases, with 17 bases separating them. This CDR3 spans 15 amino acids. CDR1 SGHTA and CDR2 FQGTGA come from the germline V gene. The CDR3 DNA reads TGTGCCAGCAGCCCGTGGAGGGTAGGGGCCTATGGCTACACCTTC. Its protein product is CASSPWRVGAYGYTF. The variable domain in full, with the rest retrieved from reference TRBV7-3 and TRBJ1-2, is GAGVSQTPSNKVTEKGKYVELRCDPISGHTALYWYRQSLGQGPEFLIYFQGTGAADDSGLPNDRFFAVRPEGSVSTLKIQRTERGDSAVYLCASSPWRVGAYGYTFGSGTRLTVV.

The table lists this clonotype with many counts. V usage is TRBV2 and J usage is TRBJ1-5, with D possibly matching TRBD1 (5 bases). The length of the CDR3 is 13 residues. Germline CDR1 SNHLY, CDR2 FYNNEI. V was shortened by 8 bases and J by 3 bases, with 11 bases between the two germline ends. The CDR3 loop is CASARESNQPQHF. In DNA form, the CDR3 reads TGTGCCAGCGCCAGGGAGTCCAATCAGCCCCAGCATTTT. Filled out from reference TRBV2 and TRBJ1-5, the complete variable domain reads EPEVTQTPSHQVTQMGQEVILRCVPISNHLYFYWYRQILGQKVEFLVSFYNNEISEKSEIFDDQFSVERPDGSNFTLKIRSTKLEDSAMYFCASARESNQPQHFGDGTRLSIL.

The rearrangement links TRBV24-1 to TRBJ2-2; 9 bases are shared with TRBD1. CDR3 length: 16 residues. V dropped 6 bases and J dropped 3; count of bases not matched to a gene: 7. CDR1 and CDR2 (germline): KGHDR, SFDVKD. The CDR3 region is CATSPRDRVYTGELFF. The CDR3 DNA is TGTGCCACCAGTCCCCGGGACAGGGTGTACACCGGGGAGCTGTTTTTT.

The chain joins TRBV7-3 to TRBJ2-1; 8 bases line up with TRBD2. CDR3 length: 18 residues. From germline, CDR1 is SGHTA and CDR2 FQGTGA. V shed 5 bases, J shed 2 bases, and the junction held 14 bases outside the gene matches. The CDR3: CASSPEGGVAGTYNEQFF. CDR3 DNA: TGTGCCAGCAGCCCGGAGGGGGGGGTAGCGGGGACCTACAATGAGCAGTTCTTC.

This clonotype was detected only a few times. The chain joins TRBV14 to TRBJ2-1, with 9 bases fitting TRBD1. Germline lookup yields CDR1 SGHDN and CDR2 FVKESK. The CDR3 is 17 amino acids. The V and J ends lost 3 bases and 0 bases, in that order; junction bases with no gene match: 6. The DNA for the CDR3 is TGTGCCAGCAGCCATAGGACAGGGGCGAACTCCTACAATGAGCAGTTCTTC. Protein sequence: CASSHRTGANSYNEQFF. The full variable domain, rest sourced from reference TRBV14 and TRBJ2-1, is EAGVTQFPSHSVIEKGQTVTLRCDPISGHDNLYWYRRVMGKEIKFLLHFVKESKQDESGMPNNRFLAERTGGTYSTLKVQPAELEDSGVYFCASSHRTGANSYNEQFFGPGTRLTVL.

There are a few counts of this clonotype. This rearrangement joins TRBV7-3 to TRBJ1-1, with a possible D match to TRBD1 (5 bases). With 1 base removed from V and 5 bases from J, the gap between germline ends came to 11 bases. Germline assignment: CDR1 SGHTA and CDR2 FQGTGA. There are 14 residues in the CDR3. The CDR3: CASSLNSGSTEAFF. The CDR3 DNA sequence: TGTGCCAGCAGCTTAAATTCAGGGTCGACTGAAGCTTTCTTT.

This clonotype was counted only a few times. The chain joins TRBV20-1 to TRBJ2-5; 9 bases agree with TRBD2. Germline V gene sequence: CDR1 DFQATT, CDR2 SNEGSKA (reference sequence). This CDR3 is 13 amino acids long. The ends lost 3 bases at V and 1 base at J; junction bases unmatched: 0. The CDR3 DNA is TGCAGTGCTAGGGGACTAGCCCAAGAGACCCAGTACTTC. It codes for CSARGLAQETQYF.

This clonotype was detected only a few times. V and J are TRBV7-3 and TRBJ2-2, with unresolved D. Trimming pared 4 bases from V and 6 bases from J, leaving 12 bases between. The CDR3 sequence is 14 residues long. Per germline, CDR1 SGHTA and CDR2 FQGTGA. Written as DNA, the CDR3 is TGTGCCAGCAGCTCTTTATCCGGCTCCGGGGAGCTGTTTTTT. Protein product: CASSSLSGSGELFF. Based on the CDR3 plus reference TRBV7-3 and TRBJ2-2, the full variable domain is GAGVSQTPSNKVTEKGKYVELRCDPISGHTALYWYRQSLGQGPEFLIYFQGTGAADDSGLPNDRFFAVRPEGSVSTLKIQRTERGDSAVYLCASSSLSGSGELFFGEGSRLTVL.